These T cell receptor beta chains were read from a single sample in a study of shared clonotypes between healthy human individuals. TCRdb keeps only in-frame clones here, not all; method: immunoSEQ multiplex PCR. This table holds some 2,100,000 clones, 90% to 97% found once. The material sequenced was naive CD4+ T cells sorted from blood. These receptors originate from a man between 18 and 29 years old in good health. Both conserved end residues are part of each CDR3. Each record gives: J gene, V gene, D gene, clone size, CDR3 DNA, CDR3 protein. The D gene is left open where the match is weak. The size of a clone is reported for some rows only, either as once, few or many, or as a class for expanded clones.

TRBJ1-1,TRBV10-3,-,-,TGTGCCATCACCGAGGGGGGTGGAACTGAAGCTTTCTTT,CAITEGGGTEAFF
TRBJ2-3,TRBV6-1,-,-,TGTGCCAGCAGTGAAGCGGGGGCTGGTACAGATACGCAGTATTTT,CASSEAGAGTDTQYF
TRBJ1-2,TRBV10-3,-,-,TGTGCCATCAGTGAGTCGGGTTCAGAGGCTAACTATGGCTACACCTTC,CAISESGSEANYGYTF
TRBJ2-7,TRBV18,-,once,TGTGCCAGCTCACCAGGGGTGGGGTACGAGCAGTACTTC,CASSPGVGYEQYF
TRBJ2-7,TRBV9,TRBD2,-,TGTGCCAGCAGCCAATCGACTAGCAGCTACGAGCAGTACTTC,CASSQSTSSYEQYF
TRBJ1-1,TRBV5-4,-,once,TGTGCCAGCAGCTTGGCCACGGGGGGGAACACTGAAGCTTTCTTT,CASSLATGGNTEAFF
TRBJ1-1,TRBV6-1,-,-,TGTGCCAGCAGCAAAACGTGGAACACTGAAGCTTTCTTT,CASSKTWNTEAFF
TRBJ2-7,TRBV18,TRBD1,-,TGTGCCAGCTCACCACGGGGGACAGCATCATACGAGCAGTACTTC,CASSPRGTASYEQYF
TRBJ2-2,TRBV7-2,TRBD2,-,TGTGCCAGCAGCTCCCCACTAGCGGTGAACACCGGGGAGCTGTTTTTT,CASSSPLAVNTGELFF
TRBJ1-6,TRBV27,TRBD1,-,TGTGCCAGCAGTGTCTCAGGGGGGAGTTCACCCCTCCACTTT,CASSVSGGSSPLHF
TRBJ2-3,TRBV5-6,TRBD2,-,TGTGCCAGCAGCTTGAGAAGACTAGCGGAACACACAGATACGCAGTATTTT,CASSLRRLAEHTDTQYF
TRBJ2-7,TRBV9,-,-,TGTGCCAGCAGCCTAAGGACGGGAAACGAGCAGTACTTC,CASSLRTGNEQYF
TRBJ2-5,TRBV5-4,TRBD1,once,TGTGCCAGCAGCTTGGTGGGACAGGCGATGTACCAAGAGACCCAGTACTTC,CASSLVGQAMYQETQYF
TRBJ1-1,TRBV4-3,-,-,TGCGCCAGCAGCCACGGACGGCAGAACACTGAAGCTTTCTTT,CASSHGRQNTEAFF
TRBJ2-7,TRBV9,-,-,TGTGCCAGCAGCGTAGCCGCAGGATCCTACGAGCAGTACTTC,CASSVAAGSYEQYF
TRBJ2-1,TRBV6-1,-,-,TGTGCCAGCAGTGAAGAAACAGGATATGAGCAGTTCTTC,CASSEETGYEQFF
TRBJ1-5,TRBV2,-,-,TGTGCCAGCAGTGACAAGGGAAGGCAGCCCCAGCATTTT,CASSDKGRQPQHF
TRBJ2-3,TRBV6-1,TRBD2,-,TGTGCCAGCAGTGAATTAAGACTAGCGTCAAGTACGCAGTATTTT,CASSELRLASSTQYF
TRBJ2-5,TRBV12-5,-,-,TGTGCTAGTGGTTTGGTATCCTGGGGGGTCCAAGAGACCCAGTACTTC,CASGLVSWGVQETQYF
TRBJ2-2,TRBV7-2,-,-,TGTGCCAGCAGCCCCGGACTCATCAACACCGGGGAGCTGTTTTTT,CASSPGLINTGELFF
TRBJ1-2,TRBV9,TRBD1,-,TGTGCCAGCAGCGGACCCGGAGACAGGGACTATGGCTACACCTTC,CASSGPGDRDYGYTF
TRBJ2-7,TRBV27,TRBD1,-,TGTGCCAGCAGTTTACGACAGGGCTCCTACGAGCAGTACTTC,CASSLRQGSYEQYF
TRBJ2-3,TRBV10-2,-,-,TGCGCCAGCACCCGGGACTTTTTGACGGATACGCAGTATTTT,CASTRDFLTDTQYF
TRBJ2-1,TRBV2,-,-,TGTGCCAGCAGTGAAGTGGGCGGGCAGTTCTTC,CASSEVGGQFF
TRBJ2-3,TRBV6-5,TRBD1,-,TGTGCCAGCAGCCGGGACAGGGGAAGTGGAGATACGCAGTATTTT,CASSRDRGSGDTQYF
TRBJ2-2,TRBV6-5,TRBD1,few,TGTGCCAGCAGTTTCCAATTACAGGGGGCCGGGGAGCTGTTTTTT,CASSFQLQGAGELFF
TRBJ2-5,TRBV4-1,-,few,TGCGCCAGCAGCCGGGAGGAGAGGTCCGCGGAGACCCAGTACTTC,CASSREERSAETQYF
TRBJ2-1,TRBV10-2,-,-,TGCGCCAGCAGTGTAGACTATCCGCTATACAATGAGCAGTTCTTC,CASSVDYPLYNEQFF
TRBJ2-7,TRBV15,TRBD1,once,TGTGCCACCAGCAGGTTATTGGGACAGGGTTACGAGCAGTACTTC,CATSRLLGQGYEQYF
TRBJ2-5,TRBV4-1,-,-,TGCGCCAGCAGCCAAGCGGACATTTGGGGGACCCAGTACTTC,CASSQADIWGTQYF
TRBJ2-5,TRBV5-1,-,-,TGCGCCAGCAGCTCGGGACACAACCCTAAAGAGACCCAGTACTTC,CASSSGHNPKETQYF
TRBJ1-5,TRBV6-1,-,-,TGTGCCAGCAGTGAATCTGTGACCTCAAGCAATCAGCCCCAGCATTTT,CASSESVTSSNQPQHF
TRBJ2-3,TRBV4-2,TRBD2,-,TGTGCCAGCAGCCAAGCAGCGGGACTAGGTGGAGATACGCAGTATTTT,CASSQAAGLGGDTQYF
TRBJ1-2,TRBV5-4,-,once,TGTGCCAGCAGCTCAGCAGGGCAAGGCTATGGCTACACCTTC,CASSSAGQGYGYTF
TRBJ2-7,TRBV5-1,TRBD2,-,TGCGCCAGCAGCTTAGCGGGGGAATACGAGCAGTACTTC,CASSLAGEYEQYF
TRBJ2-1,TRBV19,-,-,TGTGCCAGTTTGCGACAGGCTTTTAACAATGAGCAGTTCTTC,CASLRQAFNNEQFF
TRBJ2-7,TRBV11-2,-,-,TGTGCCAGCAGCTTCCTGAACCTTTACGAGCAGTACTTC,CASSFLNLYEQYF
TRBJ1-2,TRBV7-2,-,once,TGTGCCAGCAGCGTCCCGGGGGCCGGTGGCTACACCTTC,CASSVPGAGGYTF
TRBJ2-7,TRBV19,TRBD1,-,TGTGCCAGTAGTAGTGCTTCTACAGGGGATATCTACGAGCAGTACTTC,CASSSASTGDIYEQYF
TRBJ1-1,TRBV5-1,-,-,TGCGCCAGCAGCTTGAGGGGGGACACTGAAGCTTTCTTT,CASSLRGDTEAFF
TRBJ2-1,TRBV7-9,TRBD1,-,TGTGCCAGCAGCCCAAGACAGGGACCGGTTAATGAGCAGTTCTTC,CASSPRQGPVNEQFF
TRBJ1-3,TRBV7-3,-,-,TGTGCCAGCAGCCGGAATGACGGAAACACCATATATTTT,CASSRNDGNTIYF
TRBJ2-1,TRBV5-4,-,-,TGTGCCAGCAGCTTGCCCCCCCTGGACAATGAGCAGTTCTTC,CASSLPPLDNEQFF
TRBJ2-5,TRBV5-1,TRBD2,once,TGCGCCAGCAACGACGGACTAGCGGGAGAAGAGACCCAGTACTTC,CASNDGLAGEETQYF
TRBJ1-4,TRBV18,-,-,TGTGCCAGCTCACAGGGAGACGGAATTGAAAAACTGTTTTTT,CASSQGDGIEKLFF
TRBJ1-4,TRBV27,-,-,TGTGCCAGCAGGCTCCCCCGTCGGGACAAACTGTTTTTT,CASRLPRRDKLFF
TRBJ2-1,TRBV20-1,-,-,TGCAGTGCTACGGACAGCAATGAGCAGTTCTTC,CSATDSNEQFF
TRBJ2-5,TRBV5-1,TRBD1,-,TGCGCCAGCAGCTTCTCGGGACAGCAAGAGACCCAGTACTTC,CASSFSGQQETQYF
TRBJ2-7,TRBV5-4,TRBD1,-,TGTGCCAGCAGCTCGGGACAGGGTCGCGAGCAGTACTTC,CASSSGQGREQYF
TRBJ1-5,TRBV5-8,TRBD1,-,TGTGCCAGCAGCTTGGTGCGAGACAGGGAGGAAGTCAATCAGCCCCAGCATTTT,CASSLVRDREEVNQPQHF
TRBJ1-4,TRBV27,-,-,TGTGCCAGCGCCCCAATAGGGGCCTCAACTAATGAAAAACTGTTTTTT,CASAPIGASTNEKLFF
TRBJ1-1,TRBV5-1,-,-,TGCGCCAGCAGCTCCAGACAGACTATGAACACTGAAGCTTTCTTT,CASSSRQTMNTEAFF
TRBJ2-1,TRBV5-1,-,-,TGCGCCAGCAGCTTGGAGGCCATAGCCTACAATGAGCAGTTCTTC,CASSLEAIAYNEQFF
TRBJ1-4,TRBV30,-,-,TGTGCCTGGAGCTGGCAACTCAATGAAAAACTGTTTTTT,CAWSWQLNEKLFF
TRBJ2-7,TRBV6-1,TRBD1,-,TGTGCCAGCAGGACGGGACAGAGCCTATACGAGCAGTACTTC,CASRTGQSLYEQYF
TRBJ2-3,TRBV10-3,-,-,TGTGCCATCAGTGAAAACATTGGCCCAGATACGCAGTATTTT,CAISENIGPDTQYF
TRBJ2-1,TRBV19,-,-,TGTGCCAGTAAGTTCAGGGACTACAATGAGCAGTTCTTC,CASKFRDYNEQFF
TRBJ2-3,TRBV20-1,-,-,TGCAGTGCTAGTGGAGGTGATACGCAGTATTTT,CSASGGDTQYF
TRBJ2-2,TRBV7-2,TRBD2,-,TGTGCCAGCAGCTGGCTGGGACTAGCGGGATCGGGCGGGGAGCTGTTTTTT,CASSWLGLAGSGGELFF